This T cell receptor (beta chain) was captured in a study of control samples from healthy donors and cancer patients. The CDR3 runs to 15 residues. The V gene lost 8 bases and the J gene lost 5 bases, with 19 bases spanning the gap. Germline loops: CDR1 LNHDA, CDR2 SQIVND (reference sequence). Sequenced by immunoSEQ multiplex PCR; TCRdb stores in-frame clones only, minus some. The sample shows more than 150,000 clones, about 94% of them seen only once. This clone was seen more than once but under ten times. Sequencing input: blood. The chain has TRBV19 and TRBJ1-5, with a tentative D call TRBD1 (6 bases). The sequence came from a man between 50 and 59 years old in good health. CDR3: CASRTITGLYQPQHF. CDR3 bases: TGTGCCAGTCGAACCATCACAGGGCTTTATCAGCCCCAGCATTTT.